These 30 T cell receptor beta chains share one sample of origin, sequenced in a study of cytomegalovirus exposure and HLA in healthy donors. The PCR used 60 Vbeta and 13 Jbeta primers. The repertoire was sequenced with immunoSEQ multiplex PCR; TCRdb's copy has only in-frame clones and lacks some. The table shows about 200,000 clones, with roughly 85% occurring only once. The sequencing sample was made of PBMCs. The receptors shown here come from a woman aged 50 to 65 in good health and CMV-seronegative.

V is TRBV7-3 and J is TRBJ2-7; 12 nucleotides line up with TRBD2. The CDR3 has 13 amino acids. Germline CDR1 reads SGHTA; CDR2 reads FQGTGA. J gave up 9 bases and V 5 bases, and 5 bases lay outside the gene matches. CDR3 nucleotides: TGTGCCAGCAGCCCGCGGACTAGCGGGACGCAGTACTTC. Amino acids: CASSPRTSGTQYF.

This chain joins TRBV14 and TRBJ2-1; 12 bases are shared with TRBD2. This CDR3 contains 17 residues. Unmatched junction bases numbered 6, after V lost 0 bases and J lost 6 bases. The germline gives CDR1 SGHDN, CDR2 FVKESK. The CDR3 sequence is CASSQDFLAGGGNEQFF. The CDR3 DNA reads as TGTGCCAGCAGCCAAGATTTTCTAGCGGGAGGGGGCAATGAGCAGTTCTTC.

This chain connects TRBV27 to TRBJ2-1, with 8 bases aligning to TRBD2. This CDR3 spans 13 amino acids. The J segment lost 6 bases and the V segment lost 4 bases, leaving 2 bases of the junction unmatched. Per germline, CDR1 MNHEY and CDR2 SMNVEV (reference sequence). CDR3 loop: CASSWGLVNEQFF. Here the CDR3 DNA reads TGTGCCAGCAGTTGGGGACTAGTCAATGAGCAGTTCTTC.

V gene TRBV29-1 combines with J gene TRBJ2-1; D might be TRBD2 (6 bases). Germline lookup yields CDR1 SQVTM and CDR2 ANQGSEA. Trimming took 6 bases from V and 0 from J, leaving 15 bases between them. The CDR3 sequence is 15 residues long. The CDR3 DNA sequence: TGCAGCGTATCGATGGCGGGGAGCTCCTACAATGAGCAGTTCTTC. Protein sequence: CSVSMAGSSYNEQFF.

The chain is built from TRBV11-2 and TRBJ2-5, with 7 bases that match TRBD2. Trimming cost V 5 bases and J 4 bases; bases outside gene matches: 10. The germline V gene encodes CDR1 SGHAT and CDR2 FQNNGV. This CDR3 comprises 15 residues. The CDR3 region has the DNA TGTGCCAGCAGCGCCTCGGGGGGAGGAACAGAGACCCAGTACTTC. Its translation is CASSASGGGTETQYF.

Regarding this clone: Because the CDR3 is missing its conserved closing phenylalanine or tryptophan, this is likely a read error. This sequence joins TRBV5-6 and TRBJ1-2, with 9 nucleotides matching TRBD1. The germline V gene encodes CDR1 SGHDT and CDR2 YYEEEE. V dropped 4 bases and J dropped 5; count of bases not matched to a gene: 15. The CDR3 has 17 residues. CDR3 DNA sequence: TGTGCCAGCAGCCTGTCCGGGACAGGGAATTCTGGGTATGGCTACACCTGC. Translating gives CASSLSGTGNSGYGYTC.

J is TRBJ1-6 and V is TRBV5-4, with TRBD1 matching 10 bases. CDR3 size: 17 residues. Germline V lookup: CDR1 SGHNT, CDR2 YYREEE (reference sequence). After removal of 4 bases from V and 7 bases from J, the junction contained 11 bases not matched to a gene. This CDR3 is CASSATGTGVWNSPLHF. The CDR3 DNA follows: TGTGCCAGCAGCGCTACCGGGACAGGGGTATGGAATTCACCCCTCCACTTT. Full variable domain (outside the CDR3, taken from reference TRBV5-4 and TRBJ1-6): ETGVTQSPTHLIKTRGQQVTLRCSSQSGHNTVSWYQQALGQGPQFIFQYYREEENGRGNFPPRFSGLQFPNYSSELNVNALELDDSALYLCASSATGTGVWNSPLHFGNGTRLTVT.

The chain's CDR3 is CASSYSGQGTYEQYF. As DNA, the CDR3 is TGTGCCAGCAGTTACTCGGGACAGGGGACCTACGAGCAGTACTTC. The V gene is TRBV6-5, the J gene TRBJ2-7, with TRBD1 matching over 10 bases. With V trimmed by 0 bases and J by 2 bases, 1 base remained unmatched. Germline lookup yields CDR1 MNHEY and CDR2 SVGAGI. The CDR3 loop spans 15 amino acids.

The CDR3 DNA sequence: TGTGCCAGTAGTATACAACAGGGAGACTATGGCTACACCTTC. Its translation is CASSIQQGDYGYTF. The genes are TRBV19 and TRBJ1-2; TRBD1 is a possible D gene (6 bases). V dropped 2 bases and J dropped 3 bases, with 10 bases sitting between them. Germline V lookup: CDR1 LNHDA, CDR2 SQIVND (reference sequence). The CDR3 spans 14 residues. The full variable domain, with the rest looked up from reference TRBV19 and TRBJ1-2, is DGGITQSPKYLFRKEGQNVTLSCEQNLNHDAMYWYRQDPGQGLRLIYYSQIVNDFQKGDIAEGYSVSREKKESFPLTVTSAQKNPTAFYLCASSIQQGDYGYTFGSGTRLTVV.

The chain couples TRBV4-1 to TRBJ1-1; a possible D gene is TRBD1 (6 bases). This CDR3 comprises 14 residues. The V end was cut by 0 bases, the J end by 6 bases, with 11 bases between. Germline V gene lookup returns CDR1 MGHRA and CDR2 YSYEKL. DNA of the CDR3: TGCGCCAGCAGCCAAGATAGGAAGGGGGCTGAAGCTTTCTTT. Residues: CASSQDRKGAEAFF.

Regarding this clone: The same CDR3 arises from other DNA sequences in this sample as well. The chain couples TRBV19 to TRBJ2-2, with 7 positions matching TRBD1. The junction had 7 bases not matched to a gene; V was cut back by 9 bases and J by 3 bases. CDR3 length equals 14 residues. Germline lookup yields CDR1 LNHDA and CDR2 SQIVND (reference sequence). The CDR3 DNA is TGTGCCAGCAGTGGTCAGGGGGACACCGGGGAGCTGTTTTTT. This sequence encodes CASSGQGDTGELFF. The full variable domain, with the rest looked up from reference TRBV19 and TRBJ2-2, is DGGITQSPKYLFRKEGQNVTLSCEQNLNHDAMYWYRQDPGQGLRLIYYSQIVNDFQKGDIAEGYSVSREKKESFPLTVTSAQKNPTAFYLCASSGQGDTGELFFGEGSRLTVL.

This rearrangement joins TRBV30 to TRBJ2-7; the D gene is possibly TRBD1 (6 bases). The germline V and J ends were trimmed by 1 base and 0 bases, with 10 bases remaining between them. CDR3 length: 14 residues. In germline, CDR1 is GTSNPN, CDR2 SVGIG (reference sequence). The CDR3 coding sequence is TGTGCCTGGAGTGGGGGGCCCGGCTCCTACGAGCAGTACTTC. Translating gives CAWSGGPGSYEQYF.

The chain couples TRBV6-5 to TRBJ2-7; a weak D match, TRBD2 (6 bases). V lost 2 bases, J lost 5 bases, and 19 bases lay in between. This CDR3 region has 16 residues. Looked up from germline, CDR1 is MNHEY and CDR2 is SVGAGI. The CDR3 spells CASSYPRAGSSHEQYF. The CDR3 nucleotides read TGTGCCAGCAGTTACCCCCGGGCGGGGTCCAGTCACGAGCAGTACTTC.

The chain links TRBV13 to TRBJ1-4, with D maybe TRBD1 (6 bases). The V end lost 0 bases, the J end lost 3 bases, and 14 bases lay between the germline ends. Germline CDR1 PRHDT, CDR2 FYEKMQ (reference sequence). The CDR3 extends over 17 amino acids. The CDR3 loop reads CASSLGPRGAANEKLFF. The DNA for the CDR3 is TGTGCCAGCAGCTTAGGCCCCCGGGGGGCGGCTAATGAAAAACTGTTTTTT.

This clone was counted only a few times. The genes are TRBV28 and TRBJ1-1, with a weak D call TRBD1 (6 bases). Germline-derived CDR1 and CDR2 are MDHEN and SYDVKM. The germline V and J ends were trimmed by 6 bases and 5 bases, with 13 bases remaining between them. The CDR3 totals 13 residues. As DNA, the CDR3 is TGTGCCAGCAGACCTGGGACATTGACTGAAGCTTTCTTT. This gives the protein CASRPGTLTEAFF.

The rearrangement uses TRBV5-4 and TRBJ2-7; TRBD1 matches 10 bases. This CDR3 spans 16 amino acids. The germline V gene has CDR1 SGHNT and CDR2 YYREEE (reference sequence). V shed 3 bases, J shed 4 bases, and the junction held 10 bases outside the gene matches. CDR3 amino acids: CASSSETRQGAYEQYF. The CDR3 region has the DNA TGTGCCAGCAGCTCCGAGACTCGACAGGGGGCGTACGAGCAGTACTTC.

This CDR3 is CASSSLPGTGGNEQFF. For the CDR3, the DNA is TGTGCCAGCAGCTCCCTGCCCGGGACAGGGGGCAATGAGCAGTTCTTC. The chain uses TRBV7-8 and TRBJ2-1; 11 bases align to TRBD1. Germline V lookup: CDR1 SGHVS, CDR2 FQNEAQ. This CDR3 spans 16 amino acids. V lost 4 bases and J lost 6; bases outside the gene matches: 8.

The chain combines TRBV5-1 with TRBJ2-1; 10 nucleotides agree with TRBD2. The CDR3 consists of 16 residues. The junction had 5 bases not matched to a gene; V was cut back by 0 bases and J by 5 bases. Germline V gene sequence: CDR1 SGHRS, CDR2 YFSETQ. In nucleotides, the CDR3 is TGCGCCAGCAGCTTGGCCAGCGGGAGGGGAAACAATGAGCAGTTCTTC. Residues: CASSLASGRGNNEQFF. Full variable domain (missing parts from reference TRBV5-1 and TRBJ2-1): KAGVTQTPRYLIKTRGQQVTLSCSPISGHRSVSWYQQTPGQGLQFLFEYFSETQRNKGNFPGRFSGRQFSNSRSEMNVSTLELGDSALYLCASSLASGRGNNEQFFGPGTRLTVL.

This chain links TRBV9 with TRBJ2-1; 7 positions match TRBD2. V gave up 4 bases and J gave up 1 base; unmatched junction bases: 11. This CDR3 comprises 17 residues. Germline loops: CDR1 SGDLS, CDR2 YYNGEE. The chain's CDR3 is CASSYGGVAVSYNEQFF. In DNA, the CDR3 is TGTGCCAGCAGCTATGGGGGGGTTGCGGTTTCCTACAATGAGCAGTTCTTC.

The rearrangement joins TRBV20-1 to TRBJ2-7, with D unclear. Germline lookup yields CDR1 DFQATT and CDR2 SNEGSKA (reference sequence). The CDR3 totals 11 residues. Trimming cost V 3 bases and J 6 bases, with 9 bases left between them. CDR3 sequence (DNA): TGCAGTGCTAGCGGTATTCCCGAGCAGTACTTC. This codes for CSASGIPEQYF.

The J gene is TRBJ2-7, the V gene TRBV4-2; TRBD2 might be the D (5 bases). This CDR3 has 15 amino acids. The V gene lost 2 bases and the J gene lost 3 bases, with 14 bases spanning the gap. CDR1 is LGHNA, CDR2 YNFKEQ, per germline. The CDR3 here is CASSQWSEGIYEQYF. The CDR3 bases are TGTGCCAGCAGCCAATGGAGCGAGGGTATCTACGAGCAGTACTTC.

CDR3 loop: CASSLRPWTTTLTNEKLFF. The CDR3 DNA reads TGTGCCAGCAGTTTAAGGCCCTGGACAACTACTCTAACTAATGAAAAACTGTTTTTT. The chain recombines TRBV27 with TRBJ1-4, with D tentatively TRBD1 (5 bases). Trimming removed 2 bases at V and 1 base at J, with 20 bases between. The CDR3 loop spans 19 amino acids. CDR1 is MNHEY and CDR2 is SMNVEV in the germline V gene (reference sequence).

CDR3 protein: CASSMTSGVQEQYF. CDR3 coding DNA: TGTGCCAGTAGTATGACTAGCGGGGTCCAGGAGCAGTACTTC. The chain is built from TRBV19 and TRBJ2-7; the match to TRBD2 covers 11 bases. V lost 3 bases, J lost 7 bases, and 5 bases stayed unmatched. Germline lookup yields CDR1 LNHDA and CDR2 SQIVND (reference sequence). The CDR3 length is 14 residues. Filled out from reference TRBV19 and TRBJ2-7, the complete variable domain reads DGGITQSPKYLFRKEGQNVTLSCEQNLNHDAMYWYRQDPGQGLRLIYYSQIVNDFQKGDIAEGYSVSREKKESFPLTVTSAQKNPTAFYLCASSMTSGVQEQYFGPGTRLTVT.

For the CDR3, the DNA is TGTGCCAGCTCACCACAACTAGCGAAGGACAATGAGCAGTTCTTC. Its translation is CASSPQLAKDNEQFF. The V gene is TRBV18, the J gene TRBJ2-1; 7 bases fit TRBD2. This CDR3 comprises 15 residues. CDR1 KGHSH and CDR2 LQKENI come from the germline V gene. V shed 1 base, J shed 5 bases, and the junction held 5 bases outside the gene matches.

The chain recombines TRBV29-1 with TRBJ1-1, with D possibly being TRBD1 (6 bases). The CDR3 has 13 residues. The germline CDR1 and CDR2 sequences are SQVTM and ANQGSEA. The V end lost 0 bases, the J end lost 5 bases, and 10 bases lay between the germline ends. The CDR3 DNA reads as TGCAGCGTTGAAGATCGGGGGGCGACTGAAGCTTTCTTT. Protein sequence: CSVEDRGATEAFF.

The CDR3 sequence: CASSDGGLYNEQFF. The DNA of the CDR3 is TGTGCCAGCAGTGACGGGGGACTCTACAATGAGCAGTTCTTC. The chain joins TRBV6-4 to TRBJ2-1, with a weak D call TRBD2 (6 bases). The CDR3 length is 14 residues. Germline V lookup: CDR1 MRHNA, CDR2 SNTAGT. Trimming removed 2 bases from V and 3 bases from J, with 8 bases in between.

The chain uses TRBV18 and TRBJ1-4, with 11 bases identical to TRBD1. The trim removed 1 base at V and 7 bases at J, leaving 8 bases unmatched. CDR3 length equals 17 residues. Germline V gene lookup returns CDR1 KGHSH and CDR2 LQKENI. Here the CDR3 reads CASSPQNPGTGGEKLFF. CDR3 nucleotides: TGTGCCAGCTCACCACAGAACCCCGGGACAGGGGGTGAAAAACTGTTTTTT. Filled out from reference TRBV18 and TRBJ1-4, the complete variable domain reads NAGVMQNPRHLVRRRGQEARLRCSPMKGHSHVYWYRQLPEEGLKFMVYLQKENIIDESGMPKERFSAEFPKEGPSILRIQQVVRGDSAAYFCASSPQNPGTGGEKLFFGSGTQLSVL.

This rearrangement joins TRBV7-3 to TRBJ2-1; perhaps TRBD1 as D (5 bases). Trimming removed 5 bases from V and 4 bases from J, with 12 bases in between. CDR1 and CDR2 (germline): SGHTA, FQGTGA. This CDR3 comprises 14 residues. CDR3 loop: CASSPNQGYNEQFF. The CDR3 DNA reads TGTGCCAGCAGCCCAAACCAGGGTTACAATGAGCAGTTCTTC.

The chain links TRBV7-8 to TRBJ2-7; D gene unclear. The V end was cut by 3 bases, the J end by 3 bases, with 9 bases between. From germline, CDR1 is SGHVS and CDR2 FQNEAQ. The CDR3 extends over 13 amino acids. The CDR3 region is CASSFESRYEQYF. CDR3 bases: TGTGCCAGCAGCTTTGAGTCCCGCTACGAGCAGTACTTC.

This sequence joins TRBV27 and TRBJ2-7, with 11 bases matching TRBD2. The V gene's germline CDR1 is MNHEY and CDR2 SMNVEV (reference sequence). This CDR3 spans 14 amino acids. V was pared by 4 bases and J by 7 bases, with 6 bases of the junction left unmatched. CDR3 loop: CASSSGLAEGEQYF. CDR3 DNA sequence: TGTGCCAGCAGTTCGGGACTAGCGGAGGGAGAGCAGTACTTC.